Below are 17 T cell receptor beta chains sequenced from a single sample in a study of tumor-infiltrating lymphocytes in primary liver carcinoma. The researchers produced TCR beta cDNA from 400 to 650 ng total RNA with a constant-region primer. Amplification in three nested multiplex PCR rounds with slightly modified ARM-PCR gave rise to TCR beta libraries. The first two PCR rounds, around 11 cycles each, used TRBV1-TRBV30 forward primers and a C-beta reverse primer. TCRdb ran MiXCR on the multiplex PCR reads and lists one entry per CDR3 protein. The table includes roughly 200,000 distinct CDR3 sequences, around four fifths detected once. From unsorted bulk tissue weighing about 20-32 mg, DNA and RNA were co-extracted. Specimen: tumor tissue from primary liver carcinoma. The source of these receptors is a man in his forties or fifties with primary liver carcinoma and hepatitis B virus infection.

This clonotype was recorded only once. CDR3 nucleotide sequence: TGTGCCAGCAGGAGAGATCGGGGAGCTTCCCACGAGCAGTACGTC. Protein product: CASRRDRGASHEQYV. This chain uses TRBV10-3 with TRBJ2-7; TRBD2 is a possible D gene (5 bases). V was pared by 10 bases and J by 5 bases, with 24 bases between. Germline-derived CDR1 and CDR2 are ENHRY and SYGVKD. The CDR3 runs to 15 residues.

Concerning this clonotype: The junction does not match germline at one end; this may be a read error. V gene TRBV6-2 or TRBV6-3 combines with J gene TRBJ1-1; D remains unclear. CDR3 size: 11 residues. Germline lookup yields CDR1 MNHEY and CDR2 SVGEGT. The CDR3 reads CANSSAGPAPF. The DNA of the CDR3 is TGTGCCAACAGTTCGGCAGGACCAGCTCCCTTT.

On this clonotype: Lacking the conserved final phenylalanine or tryptophan, this CDR3 likely reflects a read error. This rearrangement joins TRBV29-1 to TRBJ2-1; 7 nucleotides line up with TRBD2. Germline assignment: CDR1 SQVTM and CDR2 ANQGSEA. V was clipped by 8 bases and J by 7 bases; unmatched bases: 14. This CDR3 is 14 amino acids long. CDR3 sequence: CSTQAWGTTNEQFI. CDR3 nucleotides: TGCAGCACCCAAGCATGGGGGACTACAAATGAGCAGTTCATC.

As to this clonotype: A junction end diverges from the germline sequence, so it may reflect a read error. The rearrangement joins TRBV6-2 or TRBV6-3 to TRBJ2-7; no clear D gene. The germline gives CDR1 MNHEY, CDR2 SVGEGT. CDR3 length equals 13 residues. CDR3 residues: CASSPVGAYEQHF. Written as DNA, the CDR3 is TGTGCCAGCAGTCCGGTTGGAGCCTACGAACAGCACTTC.

This sequence joins TRBV5-4 and TRBJ2-5; TRBD2 matches 7 bases. The CDR3 has 14 residues. CDR1 is SGHNT and CDR2 is YYREEE in the germline V gene (reference sequence). CDR3 bases: TGTGCAGGCAGTGACGAGGGAGGGTTGGAGACCCAGTACTTC. Translated, it gives CAGSDEGGLETQYF.

In regard to this clonotype: The CDR3 end shows no conserved phenylalanine or tryptophan, and so a read error is likely. This chain links TRBV29-1 with TRBJ2-7, with a weak D call TRBD1 (7 bases). The V gene's germline CDR1 is SQVTM and CDR2 ANQGSEA. CDR3 length: 12 amino acids. V was pared by 8 bases and J by 2 bases, with 13 bases between. CDR3 protein: CSLVRGAYEQYI. The DNA for the CDR3 is TGCAGCCTTGTCAGGGGGGCCTACGAGCAGTACATC.

In regard to this clonotype: The conserved phenylalanine or tryptophan normally closing the CDR3 is absent here, so this likely arose from a read error. The chain carries TRBV28 and TRBJ2-1, with D perhaps matching TRBD1 (6 bases). Deletions cut 2 bases from V and 10 bases from J, with 12 bases between. CDR1 is MDHEN, CDR2 SYDVKM, per germline. The CDR3 loop spans 13 amino acids. The chain's CDR3 is CASSLVGAKEQFL. The CDR3 DNA sequence: TGTGCCAGCAGTTTAGTGGGGGCGAAAGAGCAGTTCTTA.

The rearrangement joins TRBV11-1 to TRBJ2-5; the D gene is possibly TRBD2 (6 bases). Trimming stripped 10 bases from V and 9 bases from J, with 27 bases between. This CDR3 contains 15 residues. Germline values: CDR1 SGHAT, CDR2 FQDESV (reference sequence). DNA for the CDR3: TGTGCCACCAGTTCCCCGGTATTAGCCGGGGAGGCCCAGTACTTC. This codes for CATSSPVLAGEAQYF.

Notes on this clonotype: The junction shows a germline mismatch at one end, possibly a read error. This chain connects TRBV12-3 or TRBV12-4 to TRBJ2-1, with D perhaps given as TRBD1 or TRBD2 (5 bases each). CDR3 length: 16 amino acids. The CDR3 DNA reads as TGTGCCAGCGCCCGAAGGGACGAGGATTTACTTAATGAACAGTTCTTC. This translates into CASARRDEDLLNEQFF.

A note on this clonotype: Germline is not matched at one junction end, which may reflect a read error. The V gene is TRBV30, the J gene TRBJ1-2; D gene uncertain. Germline CDR1 GTSNPN, CDR2 SVGIG (reference sequence). The CDR3 length is 14 residues. The CDR3 DNA sequence: TGTGCCTGGGGTGTGGCAGGAGGTACCTATGCCTACACCTTC. Translating it yields CAWGVAGGTYAYTF. The full variable domain, in which reference TRBV30 and TRBJ1-2 provide the parts outside the CDR3, is SQTIHQWPATLVQPVGSPLSLECTVEGTSNPNLYWYRQAAGRGLQLLFYSVGIGQISSEVPQNLSASRPQDRQFILSSKKLLLSDSGFYLCAWGVAGGTYAYTFGSGTRLTVV.

This clonotype has only a few counts. Since no conserved phenylalanine or tryptophan closes the CDR3, a read error is the likely cause. The chain carries TRBV7-8 and TRBJ2-3; tentative D call: TRBD2 (6 bases). The ends were cut back, 4 bases at V and 2 bases at J, with 16 bases in the middle. This CDR3 has 16 amino acids. Germline V gene data show CDR1 as SGHVS and CDR2 as FQNEAQ. The CDR3 region is CASSYGLADDTDTQYL. In DNA form, the CDR3 reads TGTGCCAGCAGCTACGGATTAGCGGACGACACAGATACGCAGTATCTT.

To note about this clonotype: This may arise from a read error, as a much more abundant clone is one base away. The chain is built from TRBV28 and TRBJ2-7, with D perhaps matching TRBD1 (6 bases). CDR3 length equals 17 residues. The V end was cut by 4 bases, the J end by 3 bases, with 22 bases between. The germline V gene encodes CDR1 MDHEN and CDR2 SYDVKM. The CDR3 nucleotides are TGTGCCAGCAGTTCAGACTCCGGGACATGGGCTTACTACGAGCAGTACTTC. Its protein is CASSSDSGTWAYYEQYF.

Worth noting for this clonotype: A much larger clonotype is one base distant, so this may be a read error. CDR3 DNA: TGTGTCGGTGGACAGTCCTACGAGCAGTACTTC. Its translation is CVGGQSYEQYF. The chain joins TRBV7-9 to TRBJ2-7; tentative D call: TRBD1 (6 bases). Germline assignment: CDR1 SEHNR and CDR2 FQNEAQ (reference sequence). The CDR3 is made up of 11 amino acids.

About this clonotype itself: At one of its ends the junction is not consistent with the germline gene, which may arise from a read error. In DNA, the CDR3 is TGTGTCAGCAGCTTAGCAGGGGCTGGGGACACTGAAGCTTTCTTT. Its translation: CVSSLAGAGDTEAFF. This rearrangement joins TRBV11-1 to TRBJ1-1; possible D gene TRBD1, 6 bases. The germline V gene has CDR1 SGHAT and CDR2 FQDESV (reference sequence). CDR3 length: 15 amino acids.

This clonotype was observed once. A junction end diverges from the germline sequence, so it may reflect a read error. J is TRBJ2-1 and V is TRBV11-2, with 10 bases aligning to TRBD2. Germline CDR1 and CDR2: SGHAT and FQNNGV. This CDR3 contains 16 residues. CDR3 in DNA: TGTGCCAGCAACTTAGTTGGGACTAGCGACTTCAATGAGCAGTTCTTC. Translated: CASNLVGTSDFNEQFF. Filled out from reference TRBV11-2 and TRBJ2-1, the complete variable domain reads EAGVAQSPRYKIIEKRQSVAFWCNPISGHATLYWYQQILGQGPKLLIQFQNNGVVDDSQLPKDRFSAERLKGVDSTLKIQPAKLEDSAVYLCASNLVGTSDFNEQFFGPGTRLTVL.

About this clonotype itself: At one of its ends the junction is not consistent with the germline gene, which may arise from a read error. The V call is TRBV4-1, the J call TRBJ2-7; D is unresolved. The CDR3 is made up of 14 amino acids. Germline CDR1 MGHRA, CDR2 YSYEKL. This CDR3 is CSSSRSNQIYGQYF. For the CDR3, the DNA is TGCTCCAGCAGCCGATCAAACCAGATCTACGGGCAGTACTTC.

Concerning this clonotype: This sequence may be a read error, since a much larger clone differs from it by one base. V gene TRBV30 combines with J gene TRBJ2-7; D unclear. The better agreement between TRBJ2-1 and the DNA end casts doubt on the J call. The CDR3 covers 15 residues. From germline, CDR1 is GTSNPN and CDR2 SVGIG (reference sequence). CDR3 DNA sequence: TGTGCCTGGAGTGCAAACATGATCTCCTCCTACGAGCAGTTCTTC. Translated, it gives CAWSANMISSYEQFF.